The 15 T cell receptor beta chains presented below share a single source sample, sequenced in a study of T-cell memory formation after mild COVID-19. TCRdb re-analysed the 5' RACE reads in MiXCR, keeping a single row per CDR3 protein. This table has roughly 250,000 distinct CDR3 sequences, around 17% appearing once. Sequenced: PBMCs or a T cell subset sorted from them (not recorded which). These receptors all stem from a man aged 18 to 35 who had mild COVID-19 (a few samples of this study predate the infection). Cell type and time point are not known.

This clonotype has a handful of counts. This sequence joins TRBV18 and TRBJ1-6; TRBD1 matches at 8 bases. Germline V gene sequence: CDR1 KGHSH, CDR2 LQKENI. The V and J ends lost 3 bases and 10 bases, in that order; junction bases with no gene match: 8. The CDR3 contains 15 residues. The CDR3 bases are TGTGCCAGCTCACCTAACGACAGGGGTGGCTCACCCCTCCACTTT. This sequence encodes CASSPNDRGGSPLHF.

The sample holds many counts of this clonotype. This rearrangement joins TRBV29-1 to TRBJ2-3; TRBD2 agrees at 7 bases. CDR1 is SQVTM, CDR2 ANQGSEA, per germline. V was clipped by 3 bases and J by 6 bases; unmatched bases: 3. The length of the CDR3 is 12 residues. CDR3 protein: CSVDYGGDTQYF. CDR3 DNA sequence: TGCAGCGTTGATTACGGGGGGGATACGCAGTATTTT.

This clonotype was recorded a few times. The gene calls are TRBV18 and TRBJ1-5; 7 bases fit TRBD1. This CDR3 region has 13 residues. V lost 8 bases and J lost 4; bases outside the gene matches: 5. Germline assignment: CDR1 KGHSH and CDR2 LQKENI. CDR3 in DNA: TGTGCCAGCGCCAGGGGGTTAAATCAGCCCCAGCATTTT. Translation: CASARGLNQPQHF.

A few counts support this clonotype. The V call is TRBV27, the J call TRBJ1-2; TRBD1 matches at 8 bases. Germline V lookup: CDR1 MNHEY, CDR2 SMNVEV (reference sequence). J was trimmed by 4 bases and V by 9 bases; bases with no gene match: 7. This CDR3 contains 13 residues. In DNA, the CDR3 is TGTGCCAGTCGAGACAGGGGAAGCTATGGCTACACCTTC. Translating gives CASRDRGSYGYTF.

This clonotype was detected only once. This rearrangement joins TRBV2 to TRBJ2-7; 9 positions agree with TRBD2. Looked up from germline, CDR1 is SNHLY and CDR2 is FYNNEI. This CDR3 contains 14 residues. The J segment lost 4 bases and the V segment lost 4 bases, leaving 5 bases of the junction unmatched. CDR3 DNA: TGTGCCAGCAGTGCCCGACTAGCGGATTACGAGCAGTACGTC. This encodes CASSARLADYEQYV.

The chain is built from TRBV5-1 and TRBJ1-1; 8 bases agree with TRBD1. CDR3 size: 15 residues. The germline gives CDR1 SGHRS, CDR2 YFSETQ. V dropped 3 bases and J dropped 4; count of bases not matched to a gene: 8. The CDR3 sequence is CASSSTGQGGTEAFF. The CDR3 nucleotides are TGCGCCAGCAGCTCGACTGGACAGGGAGGCACTGAAGCTTTCTTT. Full variable domain (rest looked up from reference TRBV5-1 and TRBJ1-1): KAGVTQTPRYLIKTRGQQVTLSCSPISGHRSVSWYQQTPGQGLQFLFEYFSETQRNKGNFPGRFSGRQFSNSRSEMNVSTLELGDSALYLCASSSTGQGGTEAFFGQGTRLTVV.

The gene calls are TRBV9 and TRBJ1-2, with unresolved D. This CDR3 contains 16 residues. In germline, CDR1 is SGDLS, CDR2 YYNGEE. Trimming stripped 0 bases from V and 4 bases from J, with 16 bases between. DNA of the CDR3: TGTGCCAGCAGCGTAGTGTCCCAGAGCGGCCTCTATGGCTACACCTTC. Encoded protein: CASSVVSQSGLYGYTF.

This clonotype was seen a handful of times. The chain couples TRBV3-1 to TRBJ2-3; D gene unclear. The V gene lost 4 bases and the J gene lost 2 bases, with 7 bases spanning the gap. CDR1 and CDR2 (germline): LGHDT, YNNKEL (reference sequence). This CDR3 is built from 13 residues. DNA for the CDR3: TGTGCCAGCAGCCGGACGATCACAGATACGCAGTATTTT. Amino acid sequence: CASSRTITDTQYF.

In its sample, this clonotype was seen a few times. The V and J genes are TRBV20-1 and TRBJ1-5; D uncertain. The CDR3 spans 15 residues. The germline V and J ends were trimmed by 1 base and 2 bases, with 12 bases remaining between them. Germline lookup yields CDR1 DFQATT and CDR2 SNEGSKA (reference sequence). The CDR3 DNA reads TGCAGTGCTAGAGGGGCCCCAGGACGCAATCAGCCCCAGCATTTT. Translated, it gives CSARGAPGRNQPQHF.

This clonotype was picked up a small number of times. The chain carries TRBV7-2 and TRBJ2-2; 8 bases match TRBD2. The CDR3 runs to 18 residues. J was trimmed by 8 bases and V by 5 bases; bases with no gene match: 19. Per the germline V gene, CDR1 is SGHTA and CDR2 is FQGNSA. DNA of the CDR3: TGTGCCAGCAGCCACCCGCGCGGGGCGAGCGGGGGACGGGGGGAGCTGTTTTTT. Translated: CASSHPRGASGGRGELFF.

A single count supports this clonotype. V and J are TRBV15 and TRBJ2-3, with 8 nucleotides matching TRBD2. The J segment lost 3 bases and the V segment lost 6 bases, leaving 8 bases of the junction unmatched. The CDR3 runs to 15 residues. Germline V gives CDR1 LNHNV, CDR2 YYDKDF (reference sequence). The CDR3 reads CATSPTGGSTDTQYF. As DNA, the CDR3 is TGTGCCACCAGTCCCACGGGGGGGTCAACAGATACGCAGTATTTT.

This clonotype occurred a few times. This CDR3 is CASSQQGYEQFF. The CDR3 DNA is TGCGCCAGCAGCCAACAGGGGTATGAGCAGTTCTTC. This chain joins TRBV4-1 and TRBJ2-1, with a tentative D call TRBD1 (6 bases). The CDR3 consists of 12 residues. With 2 bases removed from V and 8 bases from J, the gap between germline ends came to 7 bases. Germline V gene data show CDR1 as MGHRA and CDR2 as YSYEKL.

The rearrangement uses TRBV12-3 or TRBV12-4 and TRBJ1-2; no firm D call. This CDR3 spans 14 amino acids. Trimming removed 2 bases at V and 3 bases at J, with 10 bases between. The CDR3 protein is CASSLSDTYYGYTF. The CDR3 DNA reads as TGTGCCAGCAGTTTAAGCGACACCTACTATGGCTACACCTTC.

This clonotype was seen only a few times. The V gene is TRBV4-3, the J gene TRBJ2-3, with D possibly being TRBD2 (5 bases). Deletions cut 1 base from V and 9 bases from J, with 11 bases between. Germline CDR1 and CDR2: LGHNA and YSLEER. The CDR3 runs to 13 residues. Here the CDR3 DNA reads TGCGCCAGCAGCCAAGTTGAGGGCGAGACGCAGTATTTT. Residues: CASSQVEGETQYF.

This clonotype has ten or more counts. In DNA form, the CDR3 reads TGTGCCAGCAGCTTGGCCGGCTTGACAAATCAGCCCCAGCATTTT. It codes for CASSLAGLTNQPQHF. The chain combines TRBV7-2 with TRBJ1-5; D gene unclear. Trimming shortened V by 3 bases and J by 4 bases, and 13 bases separated the two germline ends. The germline gives CDR1 SGHTA, CDR2 FQGNSA. The length of the CDR3 is 15 residues.